The 18 T cell receptor beta chains given below trace back to one sample, sequenced in a study of blood T cell repertoires in COVID-19. Only in-frame clones appear in the TCRdb table, and some are missing; sequencing was by immunoSEQ multiplex PCR. The sample has some 25,000 clones; more than 80% are singletons. Sequences were obtained from peripheral blood. The receptors come from a woman between 65 and 79 years old with COVID-19, enrolled during active disease.

This sequence joins TRBV6-5 and TRBJ1-4; perhaps TRBD1 as D (5 bases). This CDR3 is built from 12 residues. Trimming took off 6 bases at V and 14 bases at J, with 16 bases between the two ends. Germline lookup yields CDR1 MNHEY and CDR2 SVGAGI. The DNA of the CDR3 is TGTGCCAGCAGCCCCGGGGGGGATAGCCTGTTTTTT. It codes for CASSPGGDSLFF.

The chain couples TRBV11-3 to TRBJ1-1, with D maybe TRBD1 (5 bases). This CDR3 has 15 residues. The germline V gene encodes CDR1 SGHNT and CDR2 YENEEA. Trimming left V 5 bases short and J 6 bases short, with 19 bases between. In DNA form, the CDR3 reads TGTGCCAGCAGCCCACCGCGCGGGGGTCTCGCTGAAGCTTTCTTT. This gives the protein CASSPPRGGLAEAFF. The variable domain in full, with the rest retrieved from reference TRBV11-3 and TRBJ1-1, is EAGVVQSPRYKIIEKKQPVAFWCNPISGHNTLYWYLQNLGQGPELLIRYENEEAVDDSQLPKDRFSAERLKGVDSTLKIQPAELGDSAVYLCASSPPRGGLAEAFFGQGTRLTVV.

This clone has just a few counts. The chain has TRBV19 and TRBJ1-2; 7 bases fit TRBD1. Germline loops: CDR1 LNHDA, CDR2 SQIVND (reference sequence). The CDR3 covers 14 residues. The J segment lost 4 bases and the V segment lost 5 bases, leaving 7 bases of the junction unmatched. CDR3 sequence reads: CASSPRQGAYGYTF. The CDR3 DNA is TGTGCCAGTAGTCCGAGACAGGGTGCCTATGGCTACACCTTC.

The chain uses TRBV19 and TRBJ2-1; maybe TRBD1 (7 bases). This CDR3 has 16 residues. Trimming cost V 5 bases and J 3 bases, with 17 bases left between them. Germline CDR1 and CDR2: LNHDA and SQIVND (reference sequence). Here the CDR3 DNA reads TGTGCCAGTAGTCACCCCTCCAGGGGGGTCTACAATGAGCAGTTCTTC. It specifies CASSHPSRGVYNEQFF.

V and J are TRBV19 and TRBJ1-1, with TRBD1 matching over 10 bases. V gave up 6 bases and J gave up 4 bases; unmatched junction bases: 2. Germline assignment: CDR1 LNHDA and CDR2 SQIVND (reference sequence). CDR3 length equals 13 residues. The CDR3 spells CASSGQGGTEAFF. The DNA for the CDR3 is TGTGCCAGTAGCGGACAGGGGGGCACTGAAGCTTTCTTT. The variable domain in full, completed from reference TRBV19 and TRBJ1-1, reads DGGITQSPKYLFRKEGQNVTLSCEQNLNHDAMYWYRQDPGQGLRLIYYSQIVNDFQKGDIAEGYSVSREKKESFPLTVTSAQKNPTAFYLCASSGQGGTEAFFGQGTRLTVV.

The V gene is TRBV9, the J gene TRBJ2-1; a weak D match, TRBD2 (6 bases). Trimming left V 2 bases short and J 4 bases short, with 13 bases between. Per the germline V gene, CDR1 is SGDLS and CDR2 is YYNGEE. This CDR3 spans 15 amino acids. The CDR3 here is CASSVRDSAYNEQFF. The CDR3 nucleotides read TGTGCCAGCAGCGTGAGGGACTCAGCATACAATGAGCAGTTCTTC.

A single count supports this clone. CDR3 sequence (DNA): TGTGCCAGCAGTACCCCGGGACAACAAGGCTATGGCTACACCTTC. This codes for CASSTPGQQGYGYTF. The chain couples TRBV28 to TRBJ1-2; D may be TRBD1 (6 bases). Trimming pared 5 bases from V and 4 bases from J, leaving 17 bases between. The CDR3 runs to 15 residues. The germline CDR1 and CDR2 sequences are MDHEN and SYDVKM.

The chain employs TRBV7-3 and TRBJ2-7; 16 bases match TRBD2. The CDR3 has 20 amino acids. Trimming took 0 bases from V and 3 from J; bases not matched to a gene: 11. From germline, CDR1 is SGHTA and CDR2 FQGTGA. The CDR3 loop is CASSLTPGTSGRVVSYEQYV. CDR3 coding DNA: TGTGCCAGCAGCTTAACGCCTGGGACTAGCGGGAGGGTGGTGAGCTACGAGCAGTACGTC.

The chain uses TRBV24-1 and TRBJ2-1, with 9 bases identical to TRBD2. CDR1 is KGHDR, CDR2 SFDVKD, per germline. Losses at the gene ends were 5 bases for V and 4 bases for J; bases not matched to a gene: 5. The CDR3 is 15 amino acids. The CDR3 bases are TGTGCCACCAGTGGAGCGGGAGGATCATACAATGAGCAGTTCTTC. Protein sequence: CATSGAGGSYNEQFF.

The V and J genes are TRBV19 and TRBJ1-4, with D possibly TRBD1 on 6 matching bases. Germline V CDR1 and CDR2: LNHDA, SQIVND (reference sequence). This CDR3 has 12 residues. V lost 5 bases to trimming and J lost 8 bases, with 9 bases between them. The CDR3 DNA reads as TGTGCCAGTAGTTTCACAGGGGAAAAACTGTTTTTT. Its protein is CASSFTGEKLFF.

This clone was seen only once. This chain joins TRBV7-6 and TRBJ1-1; 10 positions match TRBD1. The CDR3 length is 16 residues. The junction had 5 bases not matched to a gene; V was cut back by 2 bases and J by 2 bases. The germline gives CDR1 SGHVS, CDR2 FNYEAQ. The CDR3 DNA reads TGTGCCAGCAGCTTAAGACAGGGGGCGAGTAACACTGAAGCTTTCTTT. Protein product: CASSLRQGASNTEAFF.

This rearrangement joins TRBV5-5 to TRBJ2-1; 9 bases fit TRBD2. CDR1 SGHKS and CDR2 YYEKEE come from the germline V gene (reference sequence). V was pared by 1 base and J by 0 bases, with 8 bases of the junction left unmatched. This CDR3 contains 18 residues. The CDR3 reads CASSLKAGGTSSYNEQFF. The DNA of the CDR3 is TGTGCCAGCAGCTTGAAAGCGGGGGGTACTAGCTCCTACAATGAGCAGTTCTTC.

The sample holds a few counts of this clone. The J gene is TRBJ2-1, the V gene TRBV5-4; 8 bases agree with TRBD2. The V gene end was trimmed by 0 bases and the J gene end by 8 bases; junction bases not matched to a gene: 7. Germline V lookup: CDR1 SGHNT, CDR2 YYREEE (reference sequence). CDR3 length: 15 residues. The CDR3 sequence is CASSLDGRARDEQFF. In DNA, the CDR3 is TGTGCCAGCAGCTTGGACGGGAGGGCCCGCGATGAGCAGTTCTTC. Combining the CDR3 with reference TRBV5-4 and TRBJ2-1 gives the whole variable domain ETGVTQSPTHLIKTRGQQVTLRCSSQSGHNTVSWYQQALGQGPQFIFQYYREEENGRGNFPPRFSGLQFPNYSSELNVNALELDDSALYLCASSLDGRARDEQFFGPGTRLTVL.

This clone showed up just once. The CDR3 sequence is CASSSGTSGTDTQYF. The CDR3, as DNA: TGTGCCAGCAGCTCCGGGACTAGCGGCACAGATACGCAGTATTTT. The rearrangement joins TRBV11-3 to TRBJ2-3; 10 bases are a match to TRBD2. This CDR3 spans 15 amino acids. V lost 4 bases to trimming and J lost 1 base; unmatched junction nucleotides: 2. The germline V gene encodes CDR1 SGHNT and CDR2 YENEEA.

CDR3 sequence reads: CASSRQAFNSPLHF. CDR3 sequence (DNA): TGTGCCAGCAGTCGACAGGCTTTTAATTCACCCCTCCACTTT. The rearrangement links TRBV2 to TRBJ1-6; possible D gene TRBD1, 6 bases. V dropped 5 bases and J dropped 6 bases, with 11 bases sitting between them. This CDR3 has 14 residues. CDR1 and CDR2 (germline): SNHLY, FYNNEI.

The rearrangement links TRBV18 to TRBJ2-7; possible D gene TRBD1, 6 bases. The CDR3 consists of 14 residues. The germline V gene encodes CDR1 KGHSH and CDR2 LQKENI. V lost 2 bases, J lost 0 bases, and 8 bases lay in between. The CDR3 sequence: CASSPGQYSYEQYF. The CDR3 DNA follows: TGTGCCAGCTCACCAGGACAGTACTCCTACGAGCAGTACTTC.

This chain joins TRBV4-3 and TRBJ2-2, with TRBD2 identical over 11 bases. The CDR3 is made up of 17 amino acids. The V segment lost 1 base and the J segment 3 bases; nucleotides outside the gene matches: 4. CDR1 is LGHNA, CDR2 YSLEER, per germline. As DNA, the CDR3 is TGCGCCAGCAGCCAAGGCCCGGGACTAGCGGACACCGGGGAGCTGTTTTTT. Translating it yields CASSQGPGLADTGELFF.

This chain joins TRBV15 and TRBJ1-2, with D perhaps matching TRBD1 (6 bases). Germline CDR1 and CDR2: LNHNV and YYDKDF (reference sequence). This CDR3 is built from 14 residues. Trimming took off 11 bases at V and 1 base at J, with 17 bases between the two ends. The DNA of the CDR3 is TGTGCCTCCCGATCGGGACAACATAACTATGGCTACACCTTC. This codes for CASRSGQHNYGYTF.